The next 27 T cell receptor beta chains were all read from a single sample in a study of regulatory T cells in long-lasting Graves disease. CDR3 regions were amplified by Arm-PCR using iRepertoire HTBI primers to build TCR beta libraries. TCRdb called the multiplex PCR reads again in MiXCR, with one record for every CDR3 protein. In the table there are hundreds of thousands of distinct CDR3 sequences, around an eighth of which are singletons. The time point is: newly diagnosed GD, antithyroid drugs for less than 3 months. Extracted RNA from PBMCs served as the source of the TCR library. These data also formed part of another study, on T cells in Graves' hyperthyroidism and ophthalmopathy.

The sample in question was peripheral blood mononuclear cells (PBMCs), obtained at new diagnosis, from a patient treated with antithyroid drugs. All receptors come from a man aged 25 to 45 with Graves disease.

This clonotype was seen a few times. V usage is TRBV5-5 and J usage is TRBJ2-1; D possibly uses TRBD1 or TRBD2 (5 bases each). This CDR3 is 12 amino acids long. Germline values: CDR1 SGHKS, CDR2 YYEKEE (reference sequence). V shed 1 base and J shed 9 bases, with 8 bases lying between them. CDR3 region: CASSLMGTEQFF. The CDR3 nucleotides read TGTGCCAGCAGCTTGATGGGGACTGAGCAGTTCTTC.

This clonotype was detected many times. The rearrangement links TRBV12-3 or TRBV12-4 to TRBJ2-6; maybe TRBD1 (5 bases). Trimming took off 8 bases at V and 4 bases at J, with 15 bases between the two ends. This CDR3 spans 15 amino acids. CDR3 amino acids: CASEEGAAGANVLTF. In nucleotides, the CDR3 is TGTGCCAGCGAGGAAGGGGCCGCCGGGGCCAACGTCCTGACTTTC.

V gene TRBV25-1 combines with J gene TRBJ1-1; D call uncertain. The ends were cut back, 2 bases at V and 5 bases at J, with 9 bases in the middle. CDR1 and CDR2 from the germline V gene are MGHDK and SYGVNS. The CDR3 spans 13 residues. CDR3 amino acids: CASSEGSWTEAFF. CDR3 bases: TGTGCCAGCAGTGAAGGGAGTTGGACTGAAGCTTTCTTT.

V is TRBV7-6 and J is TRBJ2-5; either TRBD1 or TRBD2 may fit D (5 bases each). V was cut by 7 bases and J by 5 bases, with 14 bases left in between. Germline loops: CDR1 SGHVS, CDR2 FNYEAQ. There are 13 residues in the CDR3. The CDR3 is CASTSSGRETQYF. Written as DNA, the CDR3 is TGTGCCAGCACTAGCTCGGGGCGGGAGACCCAGTACTTC. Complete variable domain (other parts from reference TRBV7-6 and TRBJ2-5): GAGVSQSPRYKVTKRGQDVALRCDPISGHVSLYWYRQALGQGPEFLTYFNYEAQQDKSGLPNDRFSAERPEGSISTLTIQRTEQRDSAMYRCASTSSGRETQYFGPGTRLLVL.

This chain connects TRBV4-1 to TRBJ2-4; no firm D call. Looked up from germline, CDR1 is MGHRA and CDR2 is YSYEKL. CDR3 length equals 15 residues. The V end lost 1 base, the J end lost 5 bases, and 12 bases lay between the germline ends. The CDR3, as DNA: TGCGCCAGCAGCCAAGCGATAGGTCGGGAAAACATTCAGTACTTC. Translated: CASSQAIGRENIQYF.

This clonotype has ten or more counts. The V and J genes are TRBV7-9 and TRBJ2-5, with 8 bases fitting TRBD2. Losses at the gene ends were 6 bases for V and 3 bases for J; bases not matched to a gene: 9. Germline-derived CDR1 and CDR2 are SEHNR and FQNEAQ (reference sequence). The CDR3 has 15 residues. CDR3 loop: CASRPSAGVEETQYF. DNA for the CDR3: TGTGCCAGCAGACCTTCAGCGGGAGTGGAAGAGACCCAGTACTTC.

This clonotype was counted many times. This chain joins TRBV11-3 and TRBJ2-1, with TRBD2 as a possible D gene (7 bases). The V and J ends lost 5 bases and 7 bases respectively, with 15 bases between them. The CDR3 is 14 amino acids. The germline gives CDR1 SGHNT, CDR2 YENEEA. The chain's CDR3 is CASSRTRGGNEQFF. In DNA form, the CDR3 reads TGTGCCAGCAGCAGGACTAGAGGGGGTAATGAGCAGTTCTTC.

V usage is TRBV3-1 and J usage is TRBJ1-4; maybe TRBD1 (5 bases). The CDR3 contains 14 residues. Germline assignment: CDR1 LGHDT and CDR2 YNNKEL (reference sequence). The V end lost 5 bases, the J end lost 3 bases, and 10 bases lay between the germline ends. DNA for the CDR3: TGTGCCAGCAGCATCGGGGGATCTAATGAAAAACTGTTTTTT. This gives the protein CASSIGGSNEKLFF.

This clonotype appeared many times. The CDR3 reads CASSPLFSNYGYTF. The CDR3 bases are TGTGCCAGCAGTCCTCTTTTTTCTAACTATGGCTACACCTTC. The gene calls are TRBV12-3 or TRBV12-4 and TRBJ1-2; unclear D gene. Trimming removed 5 bases from V and 0 bases from J, with 10 bases in between. The CDR3 length is 14 residues.

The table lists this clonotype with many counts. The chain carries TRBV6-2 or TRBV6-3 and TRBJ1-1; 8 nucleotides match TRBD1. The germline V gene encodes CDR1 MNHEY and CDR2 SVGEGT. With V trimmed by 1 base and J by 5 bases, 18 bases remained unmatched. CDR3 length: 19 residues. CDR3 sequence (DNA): TGTGCCAGCAGTTACTACAGGATGGATTGGACAGGGAGGCAGACTGAAGCTTTCTTT. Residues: CASSYYRMDWTGRQTEAFF.

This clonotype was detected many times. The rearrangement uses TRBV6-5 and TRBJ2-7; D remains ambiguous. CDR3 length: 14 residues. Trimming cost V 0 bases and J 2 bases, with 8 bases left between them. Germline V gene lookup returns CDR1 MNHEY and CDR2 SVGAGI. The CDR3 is CASSYSPETYEQYF. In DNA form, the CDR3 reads TGTGCCAGCAGTTACTCCCCAGAGACCTACGAGCAGTACTTC.

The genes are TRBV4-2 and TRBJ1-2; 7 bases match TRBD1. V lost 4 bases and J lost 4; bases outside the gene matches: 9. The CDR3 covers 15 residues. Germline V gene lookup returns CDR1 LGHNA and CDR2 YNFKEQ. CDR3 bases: TGTGCCAGCAGCCGGGGGACAGCGCCCGTCTATGGCTACACCTTC. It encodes CASSRGTAPVYGYTF.

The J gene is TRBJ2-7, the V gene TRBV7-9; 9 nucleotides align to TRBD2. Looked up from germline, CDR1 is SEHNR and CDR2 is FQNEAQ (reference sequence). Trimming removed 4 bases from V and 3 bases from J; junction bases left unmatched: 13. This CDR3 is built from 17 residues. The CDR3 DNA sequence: TGTGCCAGCAGCTCGGGTAGCGGGAGCTCCCTTGGCTACGAGCAGTACTTC. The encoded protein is CASSSGSGSSLGYEQYF.

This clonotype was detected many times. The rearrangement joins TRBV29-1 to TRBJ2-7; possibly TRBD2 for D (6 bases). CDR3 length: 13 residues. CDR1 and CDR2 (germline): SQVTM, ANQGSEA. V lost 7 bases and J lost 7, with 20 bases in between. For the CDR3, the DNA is TGCAGCGCTGTCCGACTAGGGTGGGGAGAGCAGTACTTC. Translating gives CSAVRLGWGEQYF.

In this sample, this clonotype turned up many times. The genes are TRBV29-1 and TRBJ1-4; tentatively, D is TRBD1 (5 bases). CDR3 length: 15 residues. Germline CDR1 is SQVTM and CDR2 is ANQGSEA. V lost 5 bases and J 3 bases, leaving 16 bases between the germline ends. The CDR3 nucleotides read TGCAGCGTTAAGAGGAGGGGTGCGGCTAATGAAAAACTGTTTTTT. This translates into CSVKRRGAANEKLFF.

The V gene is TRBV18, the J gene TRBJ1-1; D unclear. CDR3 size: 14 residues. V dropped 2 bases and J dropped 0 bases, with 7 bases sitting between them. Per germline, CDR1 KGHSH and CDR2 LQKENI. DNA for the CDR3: TGTGCCAGCTCACCAAACCCCATGAACACTGAAGCTTTCTTT. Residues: CASSPNPMNTEAFF.

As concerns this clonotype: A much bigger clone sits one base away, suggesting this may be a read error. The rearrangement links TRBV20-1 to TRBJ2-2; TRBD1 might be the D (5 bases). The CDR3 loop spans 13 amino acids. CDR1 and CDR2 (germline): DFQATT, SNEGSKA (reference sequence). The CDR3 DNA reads TGCGGTGCTAGGGGCGCAGGCACCGGGGAGCTGTTTTTT. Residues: CGARGAGTGELFF.

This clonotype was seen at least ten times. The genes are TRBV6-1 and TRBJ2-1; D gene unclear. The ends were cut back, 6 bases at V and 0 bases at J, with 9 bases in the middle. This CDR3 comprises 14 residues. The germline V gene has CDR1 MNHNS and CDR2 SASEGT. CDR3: CASRSSYSYNEQFF. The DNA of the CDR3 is TGTGCCAGCAGATCCAGTTACTCCTACAATGAGCAGTTCTTC.

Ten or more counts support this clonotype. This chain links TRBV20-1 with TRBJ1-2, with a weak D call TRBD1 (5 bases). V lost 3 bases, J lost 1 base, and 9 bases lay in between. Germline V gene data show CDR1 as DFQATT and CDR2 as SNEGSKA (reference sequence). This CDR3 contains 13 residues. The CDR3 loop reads CSARATDNYGYTF. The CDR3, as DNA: TGCAGTGCTAGGGCGACAGATAACTATGGCTACACCTTC.

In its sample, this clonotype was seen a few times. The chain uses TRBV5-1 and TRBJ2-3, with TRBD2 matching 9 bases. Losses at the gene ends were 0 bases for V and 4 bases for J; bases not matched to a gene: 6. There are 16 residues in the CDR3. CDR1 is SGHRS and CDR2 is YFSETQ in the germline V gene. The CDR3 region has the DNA TGCGCCAGCAGCTTGGCTTTAGCGGGAGCGGCAGATACGCAGTATTTT. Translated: CASSLALAGAADTQYF. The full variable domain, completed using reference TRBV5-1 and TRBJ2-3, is KAGVTQTPRYLIKTRGQQVTLSCSPISGHRSVSWYQQTPGQGLQFLFEYFSETQRNKGNFPGRFSGRQFSNSRSEMNVSTLELGDSALYLCASSLALAGAADTQYFGPGTRLTVL.

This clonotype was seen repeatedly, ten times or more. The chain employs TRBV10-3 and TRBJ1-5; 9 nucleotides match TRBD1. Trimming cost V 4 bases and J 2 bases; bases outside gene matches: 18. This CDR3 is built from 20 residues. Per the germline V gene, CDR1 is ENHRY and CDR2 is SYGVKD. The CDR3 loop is CAISASPWTGVAIGNQPQHF. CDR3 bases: TGTGCCATCAGTGCTTCTCCATGGACAGGGGTGGCAATAGGCAATCAGCCCCAGCATTTT.

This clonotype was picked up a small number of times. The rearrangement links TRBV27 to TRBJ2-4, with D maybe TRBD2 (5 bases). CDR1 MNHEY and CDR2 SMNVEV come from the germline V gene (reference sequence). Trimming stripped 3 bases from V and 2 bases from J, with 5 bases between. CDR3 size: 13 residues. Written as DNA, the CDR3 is TGTGCCAGCAGTTTCGGGACCAAAAACATTCAGTACTTC. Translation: CASSFGTKNIQYF.

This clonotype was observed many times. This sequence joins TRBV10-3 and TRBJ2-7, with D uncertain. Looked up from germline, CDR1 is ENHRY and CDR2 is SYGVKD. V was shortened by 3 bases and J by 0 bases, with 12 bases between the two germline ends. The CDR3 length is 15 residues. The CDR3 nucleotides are TGTGCCATCAGTGACCCAGTCGGTGGCTCCTACGAGCAGTACTTC. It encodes CAISDPVGGSYEQYF.

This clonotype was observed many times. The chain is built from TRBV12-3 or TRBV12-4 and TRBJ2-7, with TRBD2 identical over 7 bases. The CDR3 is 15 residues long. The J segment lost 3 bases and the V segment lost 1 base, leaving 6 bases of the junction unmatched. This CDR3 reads CASSLGGGGNYEQYF. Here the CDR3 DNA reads TGTGCCAGCAGTTTAGGGGGGGGGGGGAACTACGAGCAGTACTTC.

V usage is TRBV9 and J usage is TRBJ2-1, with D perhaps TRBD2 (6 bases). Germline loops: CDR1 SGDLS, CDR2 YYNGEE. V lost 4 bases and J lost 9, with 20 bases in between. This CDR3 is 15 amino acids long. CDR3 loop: CASSLRDLSPGEQFF. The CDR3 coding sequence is TGTGCCAGCAGCCTTCGGGACTTGTCCCCTGGTGAGCAGTTCTTC.

The CDR3, as DNA: TGTGCCAGTAGTCCTCAGGGGGGGGTAACTGAAGCTTTCTTT. Its translation: CASSPQGGVTEAFF. V usage is TRBV19 and J usage is TRBJ1-1; 7 bases are shared with TRBD1. In germline, CDR1 is LNHDA, CDR2 SQIVND (reference sequence). Unmatched junction bases numbered 8, after V lost 5 bases and J lost 5 bases. CDR3 length: 14 amino acids.

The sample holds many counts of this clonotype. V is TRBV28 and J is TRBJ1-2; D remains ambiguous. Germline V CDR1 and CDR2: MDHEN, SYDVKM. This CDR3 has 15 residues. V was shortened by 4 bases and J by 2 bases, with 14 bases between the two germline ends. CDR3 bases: TGTGCCAGCAGTTCCACCCTCTGGGGAAACTATGGCTACACCTTC. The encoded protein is CASSSTLWGNYGYTF.